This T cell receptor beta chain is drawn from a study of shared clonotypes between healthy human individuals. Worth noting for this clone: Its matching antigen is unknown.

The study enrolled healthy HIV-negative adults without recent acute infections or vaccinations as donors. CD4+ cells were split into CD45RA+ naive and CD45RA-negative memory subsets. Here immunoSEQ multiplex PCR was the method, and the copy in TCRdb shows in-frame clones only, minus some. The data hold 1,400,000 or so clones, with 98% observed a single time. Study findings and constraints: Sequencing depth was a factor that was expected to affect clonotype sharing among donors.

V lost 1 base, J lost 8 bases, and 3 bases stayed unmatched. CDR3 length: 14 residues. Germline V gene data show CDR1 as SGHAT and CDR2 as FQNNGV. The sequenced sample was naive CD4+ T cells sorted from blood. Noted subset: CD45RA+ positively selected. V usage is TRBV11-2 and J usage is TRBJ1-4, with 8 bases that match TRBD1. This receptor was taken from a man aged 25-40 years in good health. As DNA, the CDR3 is TGTGCCAGCAGCTTAGGGACAGGGACGGAAAAACTGTTTTTT. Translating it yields CASSLGTGTEKLFF.